The 15 T cell receptor beta chains below come from one sample, sequenced in a study of cytomegalovirus exposure and HLA in healthy donors. A multiplex PCR was run with 60 Vbeta primers and 13 Jbeta primers. TCRdb's copy holds only in-frame clones and misses some; the assay was immunoSEQ multiplex PCR. Among more than 200,000 clones listed, around 80% were seen once. The specimen sequenced was PBMCs. The receptors originated from a man aged 35 to 55 in good health and CMV-seropositive.

The chain employs TRBV19 and TRBJ2-2; 8 bases fit TRBD2. The CDR3 extends over 15 amino acids. The V and J ends lost 6 bases and 4 bases, in that order; junction bases with no gene match: 7. CDR1 is LNHDA, CDR2 SQIVND, per germline (reference sequence). The CDR3 loop reads CASSPGGGPTGELFF. Written as DNA, the CDR3 is TGTGCCAGTAGCCCCGGGGGGGGCCCCACCGGGGAGCTGTTTTTT.

The chain links TRBV2 to TRBJ2-1; 7 nucleotides agree with TRBD2. The junction had 7 bases not matched to a gene; V was cut back by 2 bases and J by 15 bases. The CDR3 spans 12 residues. Germline-derived CDR1 and CDR2 are SNHLY and FYNNEI. CDR3 nucleotide sequence: TGTGCCAGCAGTGAATGGACTAGATCGTTGTTCTTC. Translation gives CASSEWTRSLFF.

The V call is TRBV27, the J call TRBJ2-2; 9 nucleotides align to TRBD2. The CDR3 has 16 amino acids. Per the germline V gene, CDR1 is MNHEY and CDR2 is SMNVEV (reference sequence). Losses at the gene ends were 4 bases for V and 5 bases for J; bases not matched to a gene: 8. The DNA for the CDR3 is TGTGCCAGCAGTTCCCTAGCGGGGCTCGGGACCGGGGAGCTGTTTTTT. Its protein product is CASSSLAGLGTGELFF.

The chain recombines TRBV28 with TRBJ2-1; D may be TRBD2 (5 bases). Germline loops: CDR1 MDHEN, CDR2 SYDVKM. This CDR3 region has 13 residues. The V gene lost 10 bases and the J gene lost 0 bases, with 10 bases spanning the gap. The CDR3 region is CATAAYSYNEQFF. As DNA, the CDR3 is TGTGCCACAGCGGCCTACTCCTACAATGAGCAGTTCTTC.

This clone appeared once. The chain is built from TRBV5-6 and TRBJ2-7; D possibly corresponds to TRBD2 (5 bases). Trimming removed 3 bases at V and 0 bases at J, with 13 bases between. This CDR3 has 15 amino acids. CDR1 is SGHDT and CDR2 is YYEEEE in the germline V gene. DNA of the CDR3: TGTGCCAGCAGCTGGAGCGGAGCCCTCTCCTACGAGCAGTACGTC. It specifies CASSWSGALSYEQYV.

This chain links TRBV4-1 with TRBJ1-1, with D unresolved. Trimming left V 4 bases short and J 5 bases short, with 11 bases between. The CDR3 sequence is 13 residues long. Germline V gene sequence: CDR1 MGHRA, CDR2 YSYEKL. CDR3 sequence (DNA): TGCGCCAGCAGCCTGACGGGGAAGACTGAAGCTTTCTTT. Protein sequence: CASSLTGKTEAFF.

This clone appeared once. V usage is TRBV5-6 and J usage is TRBJ1-2; maybe TRBD1 (5 bases). Germline CDR1 and CDR2: SGHDT and YYEEEE. Trimming took off 7 bases at V and 4 bases at J, with 14 bases between the two ends. This CDR3 spans 13 amino acids. The CDR3 region is CASFGQGGYGYTF. DNA of the CDR3: TGTGCCAGCTTCGGGCAGGGAGGCTATGGCTACACCTTC.

This chain connects TRBV4-1 to TRBJ1-1; D is possibly TRBD1 (5 bases). The V gene lost 0 bases and the J gene lost 8 bases, with 13 bases spanning the gap. This CDR3 has 14 residues. CDR1 and CDR2 (germline): MGHRA, YSYEKL. The CDR3 loop is CASSQDRRGSEAFF. In DNA, the CDR3 is TGCGCCAGCAGCCAAGATAGGAGGGGAAGCGAAGCTTTCTTT.

The rearrangement links TRBV7-9 to TRBJ2-6; D is undetermined. The length of the CDR3 is 18 residues. Germline lookup yields CDR1 SEHNR and CDR2 FQNEAQ (reference sequence). V gave up 5 bases and J gave up 1 base, with 18 bases separating them. The CDR3 region is CASSPGTVAASGANVLTF. Here the CDR3 DNA reads TGTGCCAGCAGCCCCGGAACGGTAGCAGCGTCTGGGGCCAACGTCCTGACTTTC.

The chain recombines TRBV6-4 with TRBJ2-1, with a tentative D call TRBD2 (5 bases). V was cut by 0 bases and J by 7 bases, with 13 bases left in between. CDR3 size: 15 residues. Germline assignment: CDR1 MRHNA and CDR2 SNTAGT. The CDR3 loop reads CASSDSASGRNEQFF. CDR3 sequence (DNA): TGTGCCAGCAGTGACTCGGCGAGCGGCCGGAATGAGCAGTTCTTC.

This clone has only a few counts. The chain joins TRBV9 to TRBJ2-7; D uncertain. The CDR3 has 10 amino acids. Germline lookup yields CDR1 SGDLS and CDR2 YYNGEE. CDR3 bases: TGTGCCAGCAGCGACGACCGACCGGCGGTC. This gives the protein CASSDDRPAV.

The chain has TRBV14 and TRBJ1-1; TRBD1 matches 7 bases. This CDR3 spans 13 amino acids. Germline V gene sequence: CDR1 SGHDN, CDR2 FVKESK. Trimming took 4 bases from V and 7 from J; bases not matched to a gene: 6. CDR3 region: CASSRQRDSEAFF. The CDR3 DNA reads as TGTGCCAGCAGCCGGCAGAGGGACAGTGAAGCTTTCTTT.

The V call is TRBV6-5, the J call TRBJ1-1; D is uncertain. The CDR3 is 13 amino acids. Germline lookup yields CDR1 MNHEY and CDR2 SVGAGI. V lost 2 bases, J lost 7 bases, and 11 bases lay in between. The CDR3 DNA sequence: TGTGCCAGCAGTTACGAATCGGCGGGTGAAGCTTTCTTT. Its protein product is CASSYESAGEAFF.

The J gene is TRBJ2-3, the V gene TRBV7-6; D is unclear. The CDR3 spans 14 residues. The V gene lost 1 base and the J gene lost 0 bases, with 5 bases spanning the gap. CDR1 is SGHVS and CDR2 is FNYEAQ in the germline V gene. For the CDR3, the DNA is TGTGCCAGCAGCTTAGATGGCAGCACAGATACGCAGTATTTT. It encodes CASSLDGSTDTQYF.

The chain joins TRBV11-2 to TRBJ1-1; 8 bases agree with TRBD1. This CDR3 is built from 16 residues. The V gene end was trimmed by 5 bases and the J gene end by 3 bases; junction bases not matched to a gene: 11. Germline V gene data show CDR1 as SGHAT and CDR2 as FQNNGV. CDR3 nucleotide sequence: TGTGCCAGCAGCCCCAGTATAGGACAGGGAGACACTGAAGCTTTCTTT. Translating it yields CASSPSIGQGDTEAFF.